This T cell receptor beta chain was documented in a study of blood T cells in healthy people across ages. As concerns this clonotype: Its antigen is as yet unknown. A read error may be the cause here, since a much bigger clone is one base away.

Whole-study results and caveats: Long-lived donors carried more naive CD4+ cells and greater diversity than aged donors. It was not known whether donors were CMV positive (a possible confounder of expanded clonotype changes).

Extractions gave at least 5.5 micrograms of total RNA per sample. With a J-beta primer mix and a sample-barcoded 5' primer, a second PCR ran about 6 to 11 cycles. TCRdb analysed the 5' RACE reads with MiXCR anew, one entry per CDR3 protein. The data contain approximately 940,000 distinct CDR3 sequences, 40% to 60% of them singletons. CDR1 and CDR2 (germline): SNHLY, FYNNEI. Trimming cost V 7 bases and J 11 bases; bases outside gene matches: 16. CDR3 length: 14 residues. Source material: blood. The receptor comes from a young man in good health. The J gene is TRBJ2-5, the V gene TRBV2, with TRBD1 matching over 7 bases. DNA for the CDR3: TGTGCCAGCATCCCGAGACAGGGTAAAAATGAGCAGTACTTC. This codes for CASIPRQGKNEQYF. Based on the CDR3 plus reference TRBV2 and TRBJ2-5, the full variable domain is EPEVTQTPSHQVTQMGQEVILRCVPISNHLYFYWYRQILGQKVEFLVSFYNNEISEKSEIFDDQFSVERPDGSNFTLKIRSTKLEDSAMYFCASIPRQGKNEQYFGPGTRLLVL.